These 27 T cell receptor beta chains share one sample of origin, sequenced in a study of CD8+ T cells in alopecia areata. Sequencing used cDNA as its template, made by extracting RNA and reverse transcribing it. Produced via immunoSEQ multiplex PCR; TCRdb's table is partial and in-frame only. The sample has around 120,000 clones, around 48% seen once. The sequenced sample was NKG2D-low CD8+ T cells sorted from blood. The receptors here all came from a human donor with alopecia areata.

The rearrangement links TRBV30 to TRBJ1-1, with D perhaps matching TRBD1 (5 bases). CDR3 length equals 11 residues. Per germline, CDR1 GTSNPN and CDR2 SVGIG (reference sequence). The V end lost 0 bases, the J end lost 8 bases, and 7 bases lay between the germline ends. The CDR3 here is CAWSVNREAFF. The CDR3 DNA is TGTGCCTGGAGTGTGAACAGGGAAGCTTTCTTT.

The chain has TRBV9 and TRBJ2-1; TRBD2 aligns across 9 bases. Looked up from germline, CDR1 is SGDLS and CDR2 is YYNGEE. This CDR3 spans 15 amino acids. Losses at the gene ends were 0 bases for V and 3 bases for J; bases not matched to a gene: 1. The CDR3 region is CASSVGLAVYNEQFF. The CDR3 nucleotides are TGTGCCAGCAGCGTAGGACTAGCGGTCTACAATGAGCAGTTCTTC.

V and J are TRBV29-1 and TRBJ2-7; a weak D match, TRBD2 (5 bases). The CDR3 totals 12 residues. Trimming left V 2 bases short and J 3 bases short, with 8 bases between. In germline, CDR1 is SQVTM, CDR2 ANQGSEA. CDR3 residues: CSVEIGVYEQYF. CDR3 sequence (DNA): TGCAGCGTTGAAATCGGGGTCTACGAGCAGTACTTC.

CDR3 in amino acids: CASSLDGQFRDQPQHF. For the CDR3, the DNA is TGTGCCAGCAGCTTAGATGGACAGTTCCGAGATCAGCCCCAGCATTTT. The J gene is TRBJ1-5, the V gene TRBV11-2; tentative D call: TRBD1 (6 bases). The ends were cut back, 0 bases at V and 5 bases at J, with 14 bases in the middle. CDR1 and CDR2 (germline): SGHAT, FQNNGV. The CDR3 covers 16 residues.

A single count supports this clone. The genes are TRBV5-4 and TRBJ2-7; TRBD1 matches at 10 bases. The CDR3 extends over 15 amino acids. Germline V gives CDR1 SGHNT, CDR2 YYREEE (reference sequence). The trim removed 4 bases at V and 3 bases at J, leaving 7 bases unmatched. DNA for the CDR3: TGTGCCAGCAGCCCCGGGACAGGGGTGGGCTACGAGCAGTACTTC. It translates to CASSPGTGVGYEQYF.

The chain uses TRBV6-1 and TRBJ2-1, with a tentative D call TRBD1 (6 bases). CDR1 and CDR2 from the germline V gene are MNHNS and SASEGT. Trimming removed 5 bases at V and 3 bases at J, with 11 bases between. The CDR3 consists of 14 residues. The CDR3 is CASSPGHDYNEQFF. CDR3 nucleotides: TGTGCCAGCAGTCCGGGACACGACTACAATGAGCAGTTCTTC.

A few counts support this clone. The rearrangement joins TRBV6-5 to TRBJ2-7; 8 bases line up with TRBD2. Germline V lookup: CDR1 MNHEY, CDR2 SVGAGI. V lost 3 bases and J lost 11; bases outside the gene matches: 9. This CDR3 region has 13 residues. Written as DNA, the CDR3 is TGTGCCAGCAGTTATTTCGGGGGGGCGGAAAAGTACTTC. Encoded protein: CASSYFGGAEKYF.

The chain carries TRBV2 and TRBJ2-2, with 10 positions matching TRBD1. Trimming took 6 bases from V and 4 from J; bases not matched to a gene: 2. CDR1 is SNHLY and CDR2 is FYNNEI in the germline V gene. The CDR3 runs 14 residues. The CDR3 here is CASRGQGGTGELFF. The DNA of the CDR3 is TGTGCCAGCAGAGGACAGGGGGGCACCGGGGAGCTGTTTTTT.

The J gene is TRBJ2-5, the V gene TRBV29-1, with D unclear. The CDR3 has 14 residues. Germline V CDR1 and CDR2: SQVTM, ANQGSEA. Trimming cost V 0 bases and J 0 bases, with 8 bases left between them. CDR3 sequence reads: CSVEEIMYQETQYF. CDR3 bases: TGCAGCGTTGAAGAAATAATGTACCAAGAGACCCAGTACTTC.

This clone was detected only a few times. The chain has TRBV10-2 and TRBJ2-1; no firm D call. V lost 5 bases, J lost 2 bases, and 1 base lay in between. Germline CDR1 reads WSHSY; CDR2 reads SAAADI. The CDR3 is 11 amino acids. CDR3 DNA sequence: TGCGCCAGCAGTACCTACAATGAGCAGTTCTTC. Its protein product is CASSTYNEQFF.

The chain links TRBV30 to TRBJ2-1, with D perhaps matching TRBD1 (6 bases). Between the trimmed V and J ends, which lost 3 bases and 10 bases, there was a span of 10 bases. This CDR3 contains 11 residues. Germline CDR1 GTSNPN, CDR2 SVGIG (reference sequence). CDR3 residues: CAWSSGTEQFF. Here the CDR3 DNA reads TGTGCCTGGAGCTCGGGGACAGAGCAGTTCTTC.

This chain links TRBV29-1 with TRBJ2-5; no definite D call. Looked up from germline, CDR1 is SQVTM and CDR2 is ANQGSEA. The germline V and J ends were trimmed by 5 bases and 2 bases, with 18 bases remaining between them. The length of the CDR3 is 15 residues. The CDR3 here is CSVTPMAADQETQYF. CDR3 DNA: TGCAGCGTTACCCCGATGGCGGCAGATCAAGAGACCCAGTACTTC.

This clone was seen a few times. The same CDR3 also results from other DNA sequences found in this sample. The rearrangement uses TRBV5-1 and TRBJ1-1; D unclear. V gave up 0 bases and J gave up 4 bases, with 1 base separating them. Germline CDR1 SGHRS, CDR2 YFSETQ. The CDR3 covers 11 residues. The CDR3 coding sequence is TGCGCCAGCAGCTTGGGCACTGAAGCTTTCTTT. Protein sequence: CASSLGTEAFF.

The table lists this clone with a few counts. V usage is TRBV7-8 and J usage is TRBJ2-2; D might be TRBD1 or TRBD2, each matching 6 bases. The CDR3 runs 14 residues. Germline CDR1 reads SGHVS; CDR2 reads FQNEAQ. The V end lost 8 bases, the J end lost 1 base, and 11 bases lay between the germline ends. This chain's CDR3 is CASRGPVNTGELFF. The CDR3 DNA is TGTGCCAGCCGGGGGCCAGTGAACACCGGGGAGCTGTTTTTT.

V usage is TRBV5-6 and J usage is TRBJ1-2; a weak D match, TRBD1 (5 bases). There are 14 residues in the CDR3. The germline CDR1 and CDR2 sequences are SGHDT and YYEEEE. Trimming took off 4 bases at V and 8 bases at J, with 18 bases between the two ends. In DNA form, the CDR3 reads TGTGCCAGCAGCGGCGGGACCGCGATTCGGGGCTACACCTTC. Its translation is CASSGGTAIRGYTF. Full variable domain (remainder filled in from reference TRBV5-6 and TRBJ1-2): DAGVTQSPTHLIKTRGQQVTLRCSPKSGHDTVSWYQQALGQGPQFIFQYYEEEERQRGNFPDRFSGHQFPNYSSELNVNALLLGDSALYLCASSGGTAIRGYTFGSGTRLTVV.

The rearrangement joins TRBV6-6 to TRBJ2-2, with D hard to call. V shed 1 base and J shed 7 bases, with 7 bases lying between them. The CDR3 runs 13 residues. CDR1 and CDR2 (germline): MNHNY, SVGAGI (reference sequence). CDR3 nucleotides: TGTGCCAGCAGTTACTTACAGAACGGGGAGCTGTTTTTT. It encodes CASSYLQNGELFF.

The sample holds one count of this clone. J is TRBJ1-3 and V is TRBV29-1; D might be TRBD1 (5 bases). V lost 3 bases and J 0 bases, leaving 6 bases between the germline ends. The CDR3 length is 13 residues. Germline loops: CDR1 SQVTM, CDR2 ANQGSEA. The CDR3 DNA reads TGCAGCGTTGAGACAGCCTCTGGAAACACCATATATTTT. Residues: CSVETASGNTIYF.

The rearrangement links TRBV7-2 to TRBJ2-5; maybe TRBD2 (5 bases). Germline-derived CDR1 and CDR2 are SGHTA and FQGNSA. The V gene lost 2 bases and the J gene lost 2 bases, with 12 bases spanning the gap. This CDR3 has 15 amino acids. As DNA, the CDR3 is TGTGCCAGCAGCTTATGGACTTCACCGCAAGAGACCCAGTACTTC. Translating gives CASSLWTSPQETQYF.

In regard to this clone: Other DNA sequences of this sample code for an identical CDR3. The rearrangement joins TRBV5-1 to TRBJ2-1; D call uncertain. This CDR3 spans 15 amino acids. With 0 bases removed from V and 0 bases from J, the gap between germline ends came to 7 bases. Germline CDR1 and CDR2: SGHRS and YFSETQ. CDR3 amino acids: CASSLGQSSYNEQFF. CDR3 in DNA: TGCGCCAGCAGCTTGGGCCAAAGCTCCTACAATGAGCAGTTCTTC.

The chain joins TRBV29-1 to TRBJ2-7; 7 nucleotides line up with TRBD1. Germline values: CDR1 SQVTM, CDR2 ANQGSEA. The trim removed 2 bases at V and 5 bases at J, leaving 3 bases unmatched. This CDR3 is built from 12 residues. The CDR3 spells CSVESQGDEQYF. The CDR3, as DNA: TGCAGCGTTGAAAGCCAGGGGGACGAGCAGTACTTC.

This chain uses TRBV6-1 with TRBJ2-7, with a possible D match to TRBD1 (6 bases). The CDR3 length is 13 residues. Deletions cut 8 bases from V and 3 bases from J, with 14 bases between. The germline V gene encodes CDR1 MNHNS and CDR2 SASEGT. The CDR3 coding sequence is TGTGCCAGCCACCGGGACACCCACTACGAGCAGTACTTC. It is translated as CASHRDTHYEQYF.

The V gene is TRBV29-1, the J gene TRBJ1-1; D unresolved. Germline V lookup: CDR1 SQVTM, CDR2 ANQGSEA. The germline V and J ends were trimmed by 2 bases and 1 base, with 5 bases remaining between them. The CDR3 has 12 residues. The CDR3 sequence: CSVEHQNTEAFF. DNA of the CDR3: TGCAGCGTTGAACATCAGAACACTGAAGCTTTCTTT.

The V gene is TRBV29-1, the J gene TRBJ2-1; D remains unclear. This CDR3 comprises 13 residues. Germline CDR1 SQVTM, CDR2 ANQGSEA. Trimming pared 7 bases from V and 8 bases from J, leaving 18 bases between. For the CDR3, the DNA is TGCAGCGCCCTCTCGCCCCTGGTGGATGAGCAGTTCTTC. This codes for CSALSPLVDEQFF.

The table lists this clone with a few counts. This rearrangement joins TRBV19 to TRBJ2-2; D remains ambiguous. There are 11 residues in the CDR3. Germline V gene sequence: CDR1 LNHDA, CDR2 SQIVND (reference sequence). Trimming left V 8 bases short and J 8 bases short, with 9 bases between. The CDR3 spells CASVEGGELFF. The CDR3 DNA follows: TGTGCCAGTGTAGAAGGAGGGGAGCTGTTTTTT. The full variable domain, in which reference TRBV19 and TRBJ2-2 provide the parts outside the CDR3, is DGGITQSPKYLFRKEGQNVTLSCEQNLNHDAMYWYRQDPGQGLRLIYYSQIVNDFQKGDIAEGYSVSREKKESFPLTVTSAQKNPTAFYLCASVEGGELFFGEGSRLTVL.

The chain combines TRBV27 with TRBJ2-7; tentative D call: TRBD2 (5 bases). V dropped 0 bases and J dropped 2 bases, with 8 bases sitting between them. The CDR3 extends over 14 amino acids. Looked up from germline, CDR1 is MNHEY and CDR2 is SMNVEV (reference sequence). The CDR3 spells CASSLSGGPYEQYF. Here the CDR3 DNA reads TGTGCCAGCAGTTTATCAGGAGGTCCCTACGAGCAGTACTTC.

The rearrangement joins TRBV7-9 to TRBJ1-1; D gene ambiguous. Looked up from germline, CDR1 is SEHNR and CDR2 is FQNEAQ (reference sequence). Trimming took 1 base from V and 3 from J, leaving 6 bases between them. The CDR3 is 13 residues long. The CDR3 protein is CASSLVADTEAFF. Here the CDR3 DNA reads TGTGCCAGCAGCTTAGTGGCGGACACTGAAGCTTTCTTT.

V and J are TRBV29-1 and TRBJ2-1; D not resolved. V lost 4 bases, J lost 0 bases, and 19 bases lay in between. Germline values: CDR1 SQVTM, CDR2 ANQGSEA. The CDR3 spans 17 residues. This CDR3 reads CSVVLGYVSISYNEQFF. The CDR3 bases are TGCAGCGTTGTATTAGGGTACGTGTCGATCTCCTACAATGAGCAGTTCTTC.